These T cell receptor beta chains were read from a single sample in a study of blood T cell repertoires in COVID-19. Clones were sequenced by immunoSEQ multiplex PCR, and TCRdb holds only the in-frame ones, with some missing. Of 150,000 or so clones listed, around nine tenths are singletons. Sequencing input: peripheral blood. Receptors were obtained from a human donor in a cohort sampled during active COVID-19. Each CDR3 is given with its conserved first and last residue. D genes are given only for firm matches. Some rows have no size entry. The others give once, few or many, or a class for an expanded clone.

cdr3_nt | cdr3_aa | clone_size | j_call | v_call | d_call
TGTGCCAGCAGTTTGCCAGGGGGCTCCTACGAGCAGTACTTC | CASSLPGGSYEQYF | . | TRBJ2-7 | TRBV28 | TRBD1
TGTGCTAGTGGTTTTAGTGGTGGGGCAGGGGGCATAGGGGAGACCCAGTACTTC | CASGFSGGAGGIGETQYF | . | TRBJ2-5 | TRBV12-5 | TRBD1
TGTGCCACCAGTGATACGGGACAGGGATTCCACGAGCAGTACTTC | CATSDTGQGFHEQYF | . | TRBJ2-7 | TRBV24-1 | TRBD1
TGTGCCAGCAGCTTGGGACCCCTTCTTAGGGGGAGAAACATGAACACTGAAGCTTTCTTT | CASSLGPLLRGRNMNTEAFF | . | TRBJ1-1 | TRBV5-4 | .
TGTGCCAGCAGTTTCCACAGGGGCGATCAGCCCCAGCATTTT | CASSFHRGDQPQHF | . | TRBJ1-5 | TRBV6-5 | TRBD1
TGCGCCAGCAGCTCTGGACTAGCGGGAGTTGATGAGCAGTTCTTC | CASSSGLAGVDEQFF | . | TRBJ2-1 | TRBV5-1 | TRBD2
TGTGCCAGCAGCTTGGACAGGGTGGGTTCACCCCTCCACTTT | CASSLDRVGSPLHF | once | TRBJ1-6 | TRBV5-4 | .
TGTGCCAGCGGCGTGACCGGACTAGCGGGAGTTGGGTACGAGCAGTACTTC | CASGVTGLAGVGYEQYF | . | TRBJ2-7 | TRBV28 | TRBD2
TGTGCCAGCAGCTCCGGGACTAGCCTCTTTGGGGAGCAGTTCTTC | CASSSGTSLFGEQFF | . | TRBJ2-1 | TRBV7-2 | TRBD2
TGTGCCAGCAGCTTGGAGGATAGCTCCTACGAGCAGTACTTC | CASSLEDSSYEQYF | . | TRBJ2-7 | TRBV7-9 | .
TGTGCCAGCAGTTTTTATCACGAGCAGTACTTC | CASSFYHEQYF | . | TRBJ2-7 | TRBV28 | .
TGCGCCAGCAGCCAAATCCTTGGGGGGGCGGGGAGTTCCTATGGCTACACCTTC | CASSQILGGAGSSYGYTF | . | TRBJ1-2 | TRBV4-3 | .
TGTGCCAGCAGTTTTCAGGGGGACTATGGCTACACCTTC | CASSFQGDYGYTF | . | TRBJ1-2 | TRBV28 | TRBD1
TGTGCCAGCAGTTTCTACGCTGGTACTGAAGCTTTCTTT | CASSFYAGTEAFF | once | TRBJ1-1 | TRBV28 | .
TGTGCCAGCAGTGCTACAGTCACCCTCCGGTACTTC | CASSATVTLRYF | . | TRBJ2-7 | TRBV2 | .
TGTGCCAGCAGCCCCGACGGGTTGACTGAAGCTTTCTTT | CASSPDGLTEAFF | . | TRBJ1-1 | TRBV7-3 | .
TGTGCCAGCTCACCCTCACTAGCGGACTCCTACTACGAGCAGTACTTC | CASSPSLADSYYEQYF | . | TRBJ2-7 | TRBV18 | TRBD2
TGTGCCACCAGTGATGAGCCCCTCTATGGCTACACCTTC | CATSDEPLYGYTF | . | TRBJ1-2 | TRBV24-1 | .
TGTGCCAGCGGCCCCCCACAGGGGAACACCGGGGAGCTGTTTTTT | CASGPPQGNTGELFF | . | TRBJ2-2 | TRBV28 | .
TGTGCCAGCAGCCACGTACAGGGTTTCGAGCAGTACTTC | CASSHVQGFEQYF | . | TRBJ2-7 | TRBV5-4 | .
TGTGCCAGTAGTGCGCGGGACGCCTCATCCTACGAGCAGTACTTC | CASSARDASSYEQYF | . | TRBJ2-7 | TRBV19 | .
TGTGCCAGCAGTGTACACAGGGGTGCAACTAATGAAAAACTGTTTTTT | CASSVHRGATNEKLFF | once | TRBJ1-4 | TRBV28 | TRBD1
TGTGCCAGCAGCCTCCTTCGGGGGGGGCTTTACAATGAGCAGTTCTTC | CASSLLRGGLYNEQFF | . | TRBJ2-1 | TRBV7-9 | TRBD2
TGTGCCAGCAGCTTGACAGGGTATGGCTACACCTTC | CASSLTGYGYTF | . | TRBJ1-2 | TRBV2 | TRBD1
TGTGCCAGCAGTTTATCACAGAGCTCCTACGAGCAGTACTTC | CASSLSQSSYEQYF | . | TRBJ2-7 | TRBV28 | .
TGTGCCAGCAGTTACTCGTTGGGCCTTGAAGCTTTCTTT | CASSYSLGLEAFF | . | TRBJ1-1 | TRBV6-5 | .
TGTGCCAGCACCTTAAATCATGGCGACAGGGTAGTGACTGGGGCCAACGTCCTGACTTTC | CASTLNHGDRVVTGANVLTF | . | TRBJ2-6 | TRBV27 | TRBD1
TGCAGCGTTCAAAGCCCGATGAACACTGAAGCTTTCTTT | CSVQSPMNTEAFF | . | TRBJ1-1 | TRBV29-1 | .
TGTGCCAGTCAGCCGGGGGACAGAACCTTGAACACTGAAGCTTTCTTT | CASQPGDRTLNTEAFF | . | TRBJ1-1 | TRBV19 | TRBD1
TGTGCCAGCAGCCACAGTCCCCTCTACAATGAGCAGTTCTTC | CASSHSPLYNEQFF | . | TRBJ2-1 | TRBV7-2 | .
TGTGCCAGTAGTGACTTCGACAATGAGCAGTTCTTC | CASSDFDNEQFF | . | TRBJ2-1 | TRBV19 | .
TGTGCCAGCAACCCCTTAGGAGGGTCTAATTCACCCCTCCACTTT | CASNPLGGSNSPLHF | . | TRBJ1-6 | TRBV2 | .
TGTGCCAGCAGTTACTCATCCAGGGTCTACTATGGCTACACCTTC | CASSYSSRVYYGYTF | few | TRBJ1-2 | TRBV6-7 | .
TGTGCCAGCAGCTTCAGGGGTACTGGAAACACCATATATTTT | CASSFRGTGNTIYF | . | TRBJ1-3 | TRBV27 | .
TGTGCCAGCAGTTTAATTTCCGGACTAGCGGGAGTATCAGATACGCAGTATTTT | CASSLISGLAGVSDTQYF | . | TRBJ2-3 | TRBV28 | TRBD2
TGTGCCAGCAGCTTATTTGCTAGCTTAGGGACCCAGTACTTC | CASSLFASLGTQYF | . | TRBJ2-5 | TRBV7-8 | .
TGTGCCAGTACGCCGGGACAGCCGAACACCGGGGAGCTGTTTTTT | CASTPGQPNTGELFF | . | TRBJ2-2 | TRBV11-3 | TRBD1
TGCGCCAGCAGCTTGGCGAGGGGACAGCGGCAAGAGACCCAGTACTTC | CASSLARGQRQETQYF | . | TRBJ2-5 | TRBV5-1 | TRBD1
TGTGCCAGTGCCTGGGCCCTTCAAGAGACCCAGTACTTC | CASAWALQETQYF | once | TRBJ2-5 | TRBV19 | .
TGCGCCAGCAGGCGCCGCCGTCTGGGCTACACCTTC | CASRRRRLGYTF | . | TRBJ1-2 | TRBV10-1 | .
TGTGCCAGCAGCCCCGGAGGGACCTACGAGCAGTACTTC | CASSPGGTYEQYF | . | TRBJ2-7 | TRBV6-5 | .
TGTGCCAGCAGCTTATCGCGGGGCGATGGTCAGCCCCAGCATTTT | CASSLSRGDGQPQHF | once | TRBJ1-5 | TRBV7-8 | .
TGTGCCAGTAGTATAGCGGGACAGGCTGAAAAACTGTTTTTT | CASSIAGQAEKLFF | once | TRBJ1-4 | TRBV19 | TRBD1